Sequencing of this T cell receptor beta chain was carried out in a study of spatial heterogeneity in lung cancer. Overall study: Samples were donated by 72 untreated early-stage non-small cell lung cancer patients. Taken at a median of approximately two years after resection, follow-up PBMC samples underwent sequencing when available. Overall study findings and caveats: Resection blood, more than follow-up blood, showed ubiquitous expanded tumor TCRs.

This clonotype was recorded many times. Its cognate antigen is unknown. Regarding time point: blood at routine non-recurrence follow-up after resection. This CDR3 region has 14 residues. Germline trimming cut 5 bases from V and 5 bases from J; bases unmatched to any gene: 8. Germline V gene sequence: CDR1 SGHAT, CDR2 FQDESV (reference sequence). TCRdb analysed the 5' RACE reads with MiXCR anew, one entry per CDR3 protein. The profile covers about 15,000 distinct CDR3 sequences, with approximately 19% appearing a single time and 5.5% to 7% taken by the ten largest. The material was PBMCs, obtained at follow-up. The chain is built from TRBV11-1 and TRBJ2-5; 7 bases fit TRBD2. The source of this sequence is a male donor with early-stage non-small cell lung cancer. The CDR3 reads CASSPQTSYETQYF. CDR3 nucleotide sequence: TGTGCCAGCAGCCCCCAGACTAGCTACGAGACCCAGTACTTC.